The 11 T cell receptor beta chains presented below share a single source sample, sequenced in a study of blood T cell repertoires in COVID-19. Sequencing used immunoSEQ multiplex PCR; TCRdb keeps in-frame clones, though not all of them. The data show around 200,000 clones, 86% seen once. Sequenced: peripheral blood. Receptors originate from a woman aged 55-69 years with COVID-19, enrolled during active disease.

The rearrangement joins TRBV6-5 to TRBJ1-6, with 7 nucleotides matching TRBD1. The CDR3 spans 15 residues. From germline, CDR1 is MNHEY and CDR2 SVGAGI. Trimming took 7 bases from V and 5 from J; bases not matched to a gene: 8. The CDR3 spells CASTWTGRNNSPLHF. The CDR3 nucleotides are TGTGCCAGCACCTGGACAGGTCGAAATAATTCACCCCTCCACTTT.

This chain connects TRBV7-9 to TRBJ2-7; 12 bases align to TRBD2. The CDR3 totals 15 residues. Looked up from germline, CDR1 is SEHNR and CDR2 is FQNEAQ (reference sequence). J lost 4 bases, V lost 5 bases, and 6 bases had no gene match. The CDR3 loop reads CASSASGTSGYEQYF. The CDR3 bases are TGTGCCAGCAGCGCTTCCGGGACTAGCGGGTACGAGCAGTACTTC.

Points on this clone: This sample includes further DNA sequences coding for the same CDR3. V and J are TRBV7-2 and TRBJ2-7; D perhaps matches TRBD2 (6 bases). This CDR3 has 12 amino acids. Germline CDR1 is SGHTA and CDR2 is FQGNSA. V was trimmed by 6 bases and J by 6 bases, leaving 12 bases between them. This CDR3 reads CASSPRRGEQYF. The CDR3 DNA reads as TGTGCCAGCAGTCCAAGGAGGGGCGAGCAGTACTTC. Full variable domain (remainder filled in from reference TRBV7-2 and TRBJ2-7): GAGVSQSPSNKVTEKGKDVELRCDPISGHTALYWYRQSLGQGLEFLIYFQGNSAPDKSGLPSDRFSAERTGGSVSTLTIQRTQQEDSAVYLCASSPRRGEQYFGPGTRLTVT.

The V call is TRBV7-3, the J call TRBJ1-5; D remains unclear. The CDR3 is made up of 16 amino acids. Trimming cost V 2 bases and J 3 bases, with 14 bases left between them. The germline V gene encodes CDR1 SGHTA and CDR2 FQGTGA. CDR3 residues: CASSLPLDGFNQPQHF. The CDR3 bases are TGTGCCAGCAGCTTACCACTAGACGGTTTCAATCAGCCCCAGCATTTT.

The V gene is TRBV28, the J gene TRBJ1-6; D gene unclear. The CDR3 totals 16 residues. The V end lost 3 bases, the J end lost 4 bases, and 13 bases lay between the germline ends. CDR1 and CDR2 from the germline V gene are MDHEN and SYDVKM. CDR3 in amino acids: CASSFYRETYNSPLHF. The CDR3 nucleotides are TGTGCCAGCAGTTTCTACCGGGAGACGTATAATTCACCCCTCCACTTT. Together with reference TRBV28 and TRBJ1-6, the CDR3 gives the full variable domain: DVKVTQSSRYLVKRTGEKVFLECVQDMDHENMFWYRQDPGLGLRLIYFSYDVKMKEKGDIPEGYSVSREKKERFSLILESASTNQTSMYLCASSFYRETYNSPLHFGNGTRLTVT.

The chain uses TRBV5-1 and TRBJ2-3, with unresolved D. V was clipped by 3 bases and J by 2 bases, with 16 bases between them. Germline CDR1 reads SGHRS; CDR2 reads YFSETQ. This CDR3 has 16 amino acids. The CDR3 DNA follows: TGCGCCAGCAGCTCAGGTCATCTCACACTCACAGATACGCAGTATTTT. Translation gives CASSSGHLTLTDTQYF.

This clone was recorded once. The rearrangement uses TRBV28 and TRBJ2-3; possibly TRBD1 for D (5 bases). Germline CDR1 is MDHEN and CDR2 is SYDVKM. Between the trimmed V and J ends, which lost 5 bases and 1 base, there was a span of 10 bases. The CDR3 covers 14 residues. Written as DNA, the CDR3 is TGTGCCAGCAGTCCCCCCAGGGGCACAGATACGCAGTATTTT. Residues: CASSPPRGTDTQYF.

The V gene is TRBV5-1, the J gene TRBJ2-2; D is possibly TRBD2 (5 bases). Trimming left V 3 bases short and J 8 bases short, with 11 bases between. The CDR3 runs to 13 residues. Germline V CDR1 and CDR2: SGHRS, YFSETQ. This chain's CDR3 is CASSSQAGGELFF. The CDR3 DNA is TGCGCCAGCAGCTCCCAGGCGGGTGGGGAGCTGTTTTTT.

This clone was found a few times. The chain carries TRBV10-1 and TRBJ2-3, with 14 bases lining up with TRBD2. The CDR3 contains 23 residues. V shed 4 bases, J shed 2 bases, and the junction held 23 bases outside the gene matches. Germline CDR1 WNHNN, CDR2 SYGVQD (reference sequence). As DNA, the CDR3 is TGCGCCAGCAGTGGGATTGGGACTAGCGGGAGCCAGGGTGGAACCCACAACACAGATACGCAGTATTTT. It codes for CASSGIGTSGSQGGTHNTDTQYF.

The rearrangement links TRBV24-1 to TRBJ2-5; TRBD1 is a possible D gene (6 bases). The CDR3 loop spans 16 amino acids. The V end was cut by 5 bases, the J end by 2 bases, with 17 bases between. The germline gives CDR1 KGHDR, CDR2 SFDVKD. The CDR3 DNA reads as TGTGCCACCAGTGTTGCTTGGGACACAACTCAAGAGACCCAGTACTTC. Encoded protein: CATSVAWDTTQETQYF.

This chain uses TRBV5-1 with TRBJ2-5, with D possibly matching TRBD1 (5 bases). V lost 0 bases, J lost 2 bases, and 17 bases lay in between. Germline lookup yields CDR1 SGHRS and CDR2 YFSETQ. The CDR3 is 17 residues long. The CDR3 coding sequence is TGCGCCAGCAGCTTGGGTACTACAGCAGGGTTACAAGAGACCCAGTACTTC. Its protein product is CASSLGTTAGLQETQYF.